This T cell receptor (beta chain) derives from a study of human T cells and chemical hapten exposure (TCRdb year 2021). Looking at the study overall: For sensitization, 2% DPC in acetone was applied to a 2 cm by 2 cm area of upper inner arm skin. Patient blood was sampled pre-sensitization (week 0) and at 2, 6 and about 24 weeks after DPC sensitization. The study tracked peripheral blood TCR repertoire changes in vivo during primary and secondary sensitization to the hapten diphenylcyclopropenone (DPC) in alopecia patients. Throughout the roughly 25-week study period, patients were also given weekly therapeutic DPC doses on the scalp. Patch testing was performed on the upper back with Finn chambers containing 0.01% DPC, and the patch tests were scored after 6 days according to International Contact Dermatitis Research Group standards. The libraries were sequenced as a pool, and the TCR yield per sample differed mostly because of small variations in library volumes within the pool. Around 30 alopecia patients provided blood for TCR sequencing at one to four time points (pre-sensitization, 2, 6 and 24 weeks). The patient cohort, mostly female, included alopecia areata with under or over 50% scalp involvement, alopecia totalis and alopecia universalis. What the work shows at the level of the full study, not this receptor alone: The number of PT1 expanded TCRs positively correlated with patch test score, significant at thresholds 8, 16 and 32 but not 4. DPC sensitization did not change how many TCRs were above 1 in 1000 frequency, and no evidence was found of alterations in global repertoire structure. Compared with pre-sensitization or healthy control sets, expanded TCRs formed significantly more large CDR3 similarity clusters, which is consistent with antigen-driven responses. Alopecia, a presumed autoimmune disease, was present in all patients, so the immune response of the patients might differ from that of healthy individuals. Repeated subsampling changed both the strength of the expansion versus patch-test correlation and the threshold at which that correlation became significant.

A distance of 11 bases separates the germline ends of V and J, which lose 5 bases and 0 bases respectively. The germline V gene supplies CDR1 MNHEY and CDR2 SVGAGI. The CDR3 sequence holds 14 residues, the cysteine and phenylalanine included. Kept here is only the CDR3 DNA, which spans 42 bases and is read in frame from base 1. The sample's time point label is to be understood as: patch test 2, 6 weeks after DPC sensitization. The label giving this sample's treatment or condition can be read as: therapeutic diphenylcyclopropenone sensitization with weekly scalp DPC. Blood at each patch-test visit was drawn before the patch test was applied. To be eligible, patients had to be aged 18 to 70, diagnosed with alopecia and judged suitable for DPC therapy, while pregnant patients were excluded. Unfractionated whole blood was collected in Tempus Blood RNA tubes, and total RNA was extracted from that blood.

The library was built by means of RACE. Reads for this sample came from a NextSeq 500. Library preparation attached unique molecular identifiers to individual cDNA molecules for quantitative, reproducible TCR counting. Each blood RNA sample was used to sequence both TCR alpha and TCR beta chains. Concerning the study's data processing: A median of approximately 100,000 TCRs per sample was observed, with a range of about 23,224 to 750,000. The Decombinator software suite was used to annotate V, J and CDR3 in the TCR reads. For the PS versus PT1 abundance plots, all samples were subsampled to the same number of TCRs (28,000). Expanded TCRs were defined as absent before sensitization and observed at least eight times at the 2-week time point. TCRdb trimmed the raw reads at Q25, called clones with MiXCR and kept productive beta chains. Entries are consolidated by CDR3 protein sequence, retaining the most common genes and DNA. The V and J calls and clone size come from TCRdb's table, not from the authors' own analysis. Across this sample there are 110,000 to 150,000 distinct CDR3 sequences, with roughly 10% seen only once. Of the sample, under 1.5% is held by the ten largest clones.

This clonotype was observed many times. This receptor's antigen is unknown. It has no much larger one-base neighbor in the sample; base qualities were not kept. The specimen comprised whole blood, sampled in connection with sensitization to the hapten diphenylcyclopropenone (DPC). The rearranged segments are TRBV6-5 and TRBJ2-7, and the D gene may be TRBD2, 5 bases matching. The source of this sequence is a woman aged 45-65 years with alopecia areata. Some clones in this sample may be carry-over from other donors' samples. The CDR3 has the sequence CASSPRRSSYEQYF. The DNA sequence follows: TGTGCCAGCAGTCCAAGGAGGAGCTCCTACGAGCAGTACTTC.